One T cell receptor beta chain is described in this entry. Trimming cost V 1 base and J 5 bases; bases outside gene matches: 11. Per the germline V gene, CDR1 is MNHNS and CDR2 is SASEGT. This CDR3 has 17 residues. TCRdb's copy holds only in-frame clones and misses some; the assay was immunoSEQ multiplex PCR. The data hold some 180,000 clones, with 90% observed a single time. This sample was taken from a study of blood T cell repertoires in COVID-19. Study at large: Acute-phase and convalescent COVID-19 samples originated in the United States, Italy and Spain.

The receptor was isolated from a man aged 50 to 59 with acute or convalescent COVID-19. The sequencing sample was made of peripheral blood. The chain joins TRBV6-1 to TRBJ2-5; TRBD2 matches 9 bases. CDR3 sequence: CASSEGASGISPETQYF. In DNA form, the CDR3 reads TGTGCCAGCAGTGAAGGGGCTAGCGGGATTTCACCGGAGACCCAGTACTTC.